The 13 T cell receptor beta chains below come from one sample, sequenced in a study of blood T cells in healthy people across ages. Combining a sample-barcoded 5' primer with a J-beta primer mix, a second PCR ran for roughly 6 to 12 cycles. TCRdb recomputed calls from the 5' RACE reads with MiXCR, one row per CDR3 protein. This table has about 1.5 million distinct CDR3 sequences, approximately 42% appearing once. The sequenced material came from blood. Receptor source: a woman younger than 35 in good health.

This clonotype was recorded only once. The CDR3 spells CAWSVGAVVNEQFF. DNA of the CDR3: TGTGCCTGGAGTGTAGGGGCGGTAGTCAATGAGCAGTTCTTC. The chain combines TRBV30 with TRBJ2-1, with TRBD1 as a possible D gene (5 bases). Deletions cut 0 bases from V and 6 bases from J, with 12 bases between. The CDR3 is 14 amino acids. Germline CDR1 GTSNPN, CDR2 SVGIG (reference sequence). Supplemented by reference TRBV30 and TRBJ2-1, the full variable domain reads SQTIHQWPATLVQPVGSPLSLECTVEGTSNPNLYWYRQAAGRGLQLLFYSVGIGQISSEVPQNLSASRPQDRQFILSSKKLLLSDSGFYLCAWSVGAVVNEQFFGPGTRLTVL.

This clonotype showed up just a few times. V and J are TRBV7-2 and TRBJ2-4; 8 nucleotides match TRBD2. Looked up from germline, CDR1 is SGHTA and CDR2 is FQGNSA. The V and J ends lost 4 bases and 7 bases, in that order; junction bases with no gene match: 6. This CDR3 is built from 14 residues. The CDR3 sequence is CASSSLRGGNIQYF. Here the CDR3 DNA reads TGTGCCAGCAGCTCGCTACGGGGGGGTAACATTCAGTACTTC.

The rearrangement uses TRBV7-9 and TRBJ1-1, with D tentatively TRBD1 (5 bases). CDR1 and CDR2 (germline): SEHNR, FQNEAQ (reference sequence). V lost 1 base and J lost 4, with 13 bases in between. This CDR3 contains 15 residues. The CDR3 spells CASSLVQAAGTEAFF. Here the CDR3 DNA reads TGTGCCAGCAGCTTAGTACAGGCGGCGGGCACTGAAGCTTTCTTT.

The rearrangement links TRBV7-6 to TRBJ2-1; D possibly corresponds to TRBD2 (7 bases). The DNA end is more similar to TRBJ2-7, so the J call may be wrong. Germline-derived CDR1 and CDR2 are SGHVS and FNYEAQ. The CDR3 has 17 amino acids. For the CDR3, the DNA is TGTGCCAGCAGCTTAGTTCACGGACAGCCAACGGGGGGTGAGCAGTACTTC. It is translated as CASSLVHGQPTGGEQYF.

This clonotype was counted only a few times. The chain is built from TRBV27 and TRBJ2-7, with 9 bases aligning to TRBD1. V shed 7 bases and J 3 bases; nucleotides not matched to a gene: 7. Germline CDR1 is MNHEY and CDR2 is SMNVEV (reference sequence). The CDR3 is made up of 14 amino acids. DNA for the CDR3: TGTGCCAGCAACGCACAGGGGGCTAACTACGAGCAGTACTTC. Translation: CASNAQGANYEQYF.

The chain joins TRBV27 to TRBJ2-5; tentatively, D is TRBD2 (5 bases). There are 13 residues in the CDR3. V shed 8 bases and J shed 1 base, with 11 bases lying between them. In germline, CDR1 is MNHEY, CDR2 SMNVEV (reference sequence). The CDR3 is CASGIAPQETQYF. Here the CDR3 DNA reads TGTGCCAGCGGTATAGCGCCCCAAGAGACCCAGTACTTC.

The chain uses TRBV7-9 and TRBJ1-4, with D possibly being TRBD1 (5 bases). The germline V gene has CDR1 SEHNR and CDR2 FQNEAQ (reference sequence). The CDR3 runs 14 residues. V shed 5 bases and J shed 4 bases, with 11 bases lying between them. The CDR3 coding sequence is TGTGCCAGCAGCACCCGGGACGGTAATGAAAAACTGTTTTTT. This codes for CASSTRDGNEKLFF.

This clonotype was observed once. The chain combines TRBV20-1 with TRBJ2-3; TRBD2 matches 10 bases. V lost 5 bases to trimming and J lost 3 bases; unmatched junction nucleotides: 8. CDR3 length: 15 residues. The V gene's germline CDR1 is DFQATT and CDR2 SNEGSKA (reference sequence). The CDR3 is CSAPSGGVRTDTQYF. CDR3 DNA: TGCAGTGCTCCCAGCGGGGGGGTTAGAACAGATACGCAGTATTTT.

This clonotype was detected only a few times. The chain uses TRBV12-3 or TRBV12-4 and TRBJ2-1, with D perhaps TRBD1 (5 bases). V was shortened by 4 bases and J by 7 bases, with 11 bases between the two germline ends. The CDR3 runs 13 residues. This CDR3 is CASSSRVRNEQFF. CDR3 DNA sequence: TGTGCCAGCAGTTCCAGGGTGAGAAATGAGCAGTTCTTC.

This clonotype showed up just a few times. The V gene is TRBV20-1, the J gene TRBJ2-5, with 8 bases matching TRBD2. In germline, CDR1 is DFQATT, CDR2 SNEGSKA (reference sequence). The V gene end was trimmed by 3 bases and the J gene end by 6 bases; junction bases not matched to a gene: 9. This CDR3 comprises 14 residues. The CDR3 nucleotides read TGCAGTGCTAGTTTCTTCGGGGGGGTTAAGACCCAGTACTTC. Protein: CSASFFGGVKTQYF.

This sequence joins TRBV11-2 and TRBJ2-6; D is tentatively TRBD1 or TRBD2 (5 bases each). The CDR3 is 19 residues long. The germline CDR1 and CDR2 sequences are SGHAT and FQNNGV. The germline V and J ends were trimmed by 4 bases and 0 bases, with 19 bases remaining between them. The CDR3 DNA reads TGTGCCAGCAGCTGGATCCGTGGGGGAAGTCACTCTGGGGCCAACGTCCTGACTTTC. Protein sequence: CASSWIRGGSHSGANVLTF.

Concerning this clonotype: An end of the junction differs from the germline gene, which may be a read error. The chain links TRBV12-3 or TRBV12-4 to TRBJ2-3; 11 nucleotides align to TRBD1. CDR3 length: 15 residues. CDR3 region: CASSSRTGGSDTRYF. In nucleotides, the CDR3 is TGTGCCAGCAGTTCCCGGACAGGGGGCTCGGATACGCGGTATTTT.

The chain couples TRBV9 to TRBJ2-3; possibly TRBD1 for D (6 bases). CDR1 is SGDLS and CDR2 is YYNGEE in the germline V gene. Trimming shortened V by 1 base and J by 2 bases, and 11 bases separated the two germline ends. The CDR3 has 15 residues. CDR3 sequence reads: CASSVMAGDTDTQYF. The CDR3 DNA follows: TGTGCCAGCAGCGTAATGGCAGGGGACACAGATACGCAGTATTTT.